This T cell receptor (beta chain) is from a study of blood T cell repertoires in COVID-19. The CDR3 runs to 12 residues. V lost 4 bases and J lost 4, with 10 bases in between. CDR1 and CDR2 (germline): GTSNPN, SVGIG (reference sequence). The data were produced by immunoSEQ multiplex PCR, yet TCRdb's version contains in-frame clones alone and is incomplete. This sample has under 550,000 clones; roughly 90% occur once, and the top ten carry roughly 0.84%. The V gene is TRBV30, the J gene TRBJ1-1; D possibly corresponds to TRBD1 (5 bases). This clonotype originated in a man aged 18 to 35 with COVID-19, enrolled during active disease. Input material: peripheral blood. This CDR3 reads CAWTGSGTEAFF. The CDR3 coding sequence is TGTGCCTGGACAGGGTCGGGCACTGAAGCTTTCTTT.